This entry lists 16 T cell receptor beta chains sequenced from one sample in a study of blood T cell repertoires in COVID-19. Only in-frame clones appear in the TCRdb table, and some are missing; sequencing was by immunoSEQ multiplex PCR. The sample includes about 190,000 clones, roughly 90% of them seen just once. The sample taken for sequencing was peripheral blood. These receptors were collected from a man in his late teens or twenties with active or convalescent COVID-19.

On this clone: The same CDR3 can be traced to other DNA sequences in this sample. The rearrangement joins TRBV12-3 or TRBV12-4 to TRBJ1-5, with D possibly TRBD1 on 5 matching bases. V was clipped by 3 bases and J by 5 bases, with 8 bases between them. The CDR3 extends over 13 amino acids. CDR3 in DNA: TGTGCCAGCAGTTTGGGAGGGGATCAGCCCCAGCATTTT. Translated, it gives CASSLGGDQPQHF.

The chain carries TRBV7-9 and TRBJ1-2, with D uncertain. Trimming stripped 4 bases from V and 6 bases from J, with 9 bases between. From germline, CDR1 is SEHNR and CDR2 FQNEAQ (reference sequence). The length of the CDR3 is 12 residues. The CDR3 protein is CASSSTPHGYTF. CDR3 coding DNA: TGTGCCAGCAGCTCGACACCGCATGGCTACACCTTC.

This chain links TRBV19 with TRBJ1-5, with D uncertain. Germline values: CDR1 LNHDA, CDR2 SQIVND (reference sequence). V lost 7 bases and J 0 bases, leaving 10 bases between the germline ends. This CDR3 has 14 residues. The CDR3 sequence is CASTMDYSNQPQHF. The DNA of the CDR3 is TGTGCCAGTACCATGGACTATAGCAATCAGCCCCAGCATTTT. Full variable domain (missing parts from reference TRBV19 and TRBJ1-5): DGGITQSPKYLFRKEGQNVTLSCEQNLNHDAMYWYRQDPGQGLRLIYYSQIVNDFQKGDIAEGYSVSREKKESFPLTVTSAQKNPTAFYLCASTMDYSNQPQHFGDGTRLSIL.

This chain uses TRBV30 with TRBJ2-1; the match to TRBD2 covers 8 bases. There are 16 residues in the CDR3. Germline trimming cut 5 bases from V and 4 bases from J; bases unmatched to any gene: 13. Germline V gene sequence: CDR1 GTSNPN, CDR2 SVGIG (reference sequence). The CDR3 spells CAWSSKLAETYNEQFF. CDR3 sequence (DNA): TGTGCCTGGTCCTCGAAACTAGCGGAGACTTACAATGAGCAGTTCTTC.

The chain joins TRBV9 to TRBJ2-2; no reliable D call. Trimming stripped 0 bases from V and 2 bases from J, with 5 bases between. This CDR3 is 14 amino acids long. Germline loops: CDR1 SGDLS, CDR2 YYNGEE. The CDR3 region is CASSVAFNTGELFF. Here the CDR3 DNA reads TGTGCCAGCAGCGTAGCCTTTAACACCGGGGAGCTGTTTTTT. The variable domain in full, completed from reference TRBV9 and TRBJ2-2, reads DSGVTQTPKHLITATGQRVTLRCSPRSGDLSVYWYQQSLDQGLQFLIQYYNGEERAKGNILERFSAQQFPDLHSELNLSSLELGDSALYFCASSVAFNTGELFFGEGSRLTVL.

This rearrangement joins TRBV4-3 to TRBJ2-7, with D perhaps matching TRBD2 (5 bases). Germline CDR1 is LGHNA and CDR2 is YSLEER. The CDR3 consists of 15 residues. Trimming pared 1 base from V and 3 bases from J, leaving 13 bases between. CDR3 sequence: CASSQVYSGNYEQYF. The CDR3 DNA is TGCGCCAGCAGCCAAGTCTATTCGGGAAACTACGAGCAGTACTTC.

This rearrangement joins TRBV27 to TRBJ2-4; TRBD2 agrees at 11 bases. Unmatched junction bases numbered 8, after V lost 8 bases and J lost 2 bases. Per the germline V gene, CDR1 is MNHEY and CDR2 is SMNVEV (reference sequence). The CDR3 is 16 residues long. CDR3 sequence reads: CASALLAGVSKNIQYF. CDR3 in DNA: TGTGCCAGCGCATTACTAGCGGGAGTCTCCAAAAACATTCAGTACTTC.

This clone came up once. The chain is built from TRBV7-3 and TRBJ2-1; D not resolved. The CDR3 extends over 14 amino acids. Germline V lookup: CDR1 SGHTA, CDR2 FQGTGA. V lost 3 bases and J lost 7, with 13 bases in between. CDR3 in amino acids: CASSFRSGLNEQFF. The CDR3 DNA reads TGTGCCAGCAGCTTCCGTTCGGGTCTGAATGAGCAGTTCTTC.

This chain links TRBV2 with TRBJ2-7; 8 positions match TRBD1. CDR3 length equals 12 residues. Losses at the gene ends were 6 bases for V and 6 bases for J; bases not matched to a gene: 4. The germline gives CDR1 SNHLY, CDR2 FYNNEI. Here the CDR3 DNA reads TGTGCCAGCAGACCCACAGGGGGCGAGCAGTACTTC. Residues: CASRPTGGEQYF.

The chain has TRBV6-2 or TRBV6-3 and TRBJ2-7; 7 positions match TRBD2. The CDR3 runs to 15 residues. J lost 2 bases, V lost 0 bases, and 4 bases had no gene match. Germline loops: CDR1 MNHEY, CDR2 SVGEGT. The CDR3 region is CASSYSGEGPYEQYF. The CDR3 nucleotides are TGTGCCAGCAGTTACTCGGGGGAGGGCCCCTACGAGCAGTACTTC.

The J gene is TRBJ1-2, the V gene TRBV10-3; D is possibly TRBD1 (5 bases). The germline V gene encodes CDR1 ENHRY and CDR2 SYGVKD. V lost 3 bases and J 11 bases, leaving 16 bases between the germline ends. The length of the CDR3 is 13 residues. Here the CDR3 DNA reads TGTGCCATCAGTGATGGGGGGATAGCGGGTTACACCTTC. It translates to CAISDGGIAGYTF.

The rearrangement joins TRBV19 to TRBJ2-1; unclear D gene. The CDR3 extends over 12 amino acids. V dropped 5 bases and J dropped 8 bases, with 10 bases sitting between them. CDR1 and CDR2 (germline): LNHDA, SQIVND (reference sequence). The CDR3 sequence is CASSVRIDEQFF. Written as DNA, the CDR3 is TGTGCCAGTAGTGTCAGGATCGATGAGCAGTTCTTC.

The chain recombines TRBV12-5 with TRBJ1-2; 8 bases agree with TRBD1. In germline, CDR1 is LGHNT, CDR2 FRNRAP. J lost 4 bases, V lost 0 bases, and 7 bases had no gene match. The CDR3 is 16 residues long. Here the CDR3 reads CASGLVRDRFLYGYTF. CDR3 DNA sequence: TGTGCTAGTGGTTTGGTTCGGGACAGGTTCCTCTATGGCTACACCTTC.

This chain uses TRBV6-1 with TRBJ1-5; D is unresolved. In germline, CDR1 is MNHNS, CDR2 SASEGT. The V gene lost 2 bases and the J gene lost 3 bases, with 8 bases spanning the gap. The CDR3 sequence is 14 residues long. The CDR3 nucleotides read TGTGCCAGCAGTGAACAGAGGGTCAATCAGCCCCAGCATTTT. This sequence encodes CASSEQRVNQPQHF.

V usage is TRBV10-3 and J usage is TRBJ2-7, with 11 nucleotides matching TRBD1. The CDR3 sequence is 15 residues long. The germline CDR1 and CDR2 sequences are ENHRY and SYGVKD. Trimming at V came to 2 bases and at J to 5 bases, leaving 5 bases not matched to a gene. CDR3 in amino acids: CAISERGQGGNEQYF. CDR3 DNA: TGTGCCATCAGTGAGAGGGGACAGGGGGGGAACGAGCAGTACTTC.

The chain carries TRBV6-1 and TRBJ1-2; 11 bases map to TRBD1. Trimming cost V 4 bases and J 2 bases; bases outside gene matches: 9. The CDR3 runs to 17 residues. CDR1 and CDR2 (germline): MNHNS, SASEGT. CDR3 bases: TGTGCCAGCAGTGCCGGGACAGGGGGTTTGGGGAACTATGGCTACACCTTC. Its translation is CASSAGTGGLGNYGYTF.